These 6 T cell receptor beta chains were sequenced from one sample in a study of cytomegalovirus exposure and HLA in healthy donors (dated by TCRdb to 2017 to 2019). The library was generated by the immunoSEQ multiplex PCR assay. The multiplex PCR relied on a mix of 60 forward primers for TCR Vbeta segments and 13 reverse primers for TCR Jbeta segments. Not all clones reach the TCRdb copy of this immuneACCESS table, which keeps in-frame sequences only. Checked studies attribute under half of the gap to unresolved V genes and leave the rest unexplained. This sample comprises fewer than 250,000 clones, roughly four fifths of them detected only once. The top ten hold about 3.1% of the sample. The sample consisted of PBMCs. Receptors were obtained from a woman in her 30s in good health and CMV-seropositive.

DNA of the CDR3: TGTGCCAGCAGCCACGATAAACTAGCGGGAGACTACAATGAGCAGTTCTTC. Translated: CASSHDKLAGDYNEQFF. This rearrangement joins TRBV4-2 to TRBJ2-1; 11 bases line up with TRBD2. Germline-derived CDR1 and CDR2 are LGHNA and YNFKEQ. This CDR3 comprises 17 residues. The V gene end was trimmed by 3 bases and the J gene end by 3 bases; junction bases not matched to a gene: 7.

CDR3 region: CASTIRVHEQYF. DNA of the CDR3: TGTGCCAGCACCATACGGGTCCACGAGCAGTACTTC. The chain couples TRBV2 to TRBJ2-7, with D uncertain. This CDR3 is built from 12 residues. V lost 7 bases and J lost 5, with 12 bases in between. Per the germline V gene, CDR1 is SNHLY and CDR2 is FYNNEI.

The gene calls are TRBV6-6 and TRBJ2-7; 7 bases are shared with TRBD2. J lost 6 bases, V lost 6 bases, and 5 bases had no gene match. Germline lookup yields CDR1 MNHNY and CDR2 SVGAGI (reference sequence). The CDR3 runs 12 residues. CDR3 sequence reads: CASSSGTTEQYF. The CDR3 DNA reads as TGTGCCAGCAGCTCTGGGACTACCGAGCAGTACTTC.

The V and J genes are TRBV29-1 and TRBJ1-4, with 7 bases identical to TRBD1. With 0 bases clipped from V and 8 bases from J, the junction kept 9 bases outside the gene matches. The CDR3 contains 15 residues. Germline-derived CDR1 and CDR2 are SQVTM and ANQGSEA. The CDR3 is CSVEEQRQGDEKLFF. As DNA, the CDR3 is TGCAGCGTTGAAGAACAACGACAGGGTGACGAAAAACTGTTTTTT.

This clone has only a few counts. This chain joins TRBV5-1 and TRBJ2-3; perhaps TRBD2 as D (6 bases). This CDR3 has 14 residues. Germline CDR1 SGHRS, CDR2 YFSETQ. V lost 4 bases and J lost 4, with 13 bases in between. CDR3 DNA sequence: TGCGCCAGCAGCCTCGCCCCGGGGGCAGATACGCAGTATTTT. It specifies CASSLAPGADTQYF. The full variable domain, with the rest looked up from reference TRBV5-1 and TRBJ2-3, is KAGVTQTPRYLIKTRGQQVTLSCSPISGHRSVSWYQQTPGQGLQFLFEYFSETQRNKGNFPGRFSGRQFSNSRSEMNVSTLELGDSALYLCASSLAPGADTQYFGPGTRLTVL.

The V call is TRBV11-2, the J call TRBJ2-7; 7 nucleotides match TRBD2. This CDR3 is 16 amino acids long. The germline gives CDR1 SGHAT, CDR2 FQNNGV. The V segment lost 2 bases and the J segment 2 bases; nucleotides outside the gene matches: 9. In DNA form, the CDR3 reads TGTGCCAGCAGCTTACACAGCGGGACCTTAGCCTACGAGCAGTACTTC. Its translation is CASSLHSGTLAYEQYF.